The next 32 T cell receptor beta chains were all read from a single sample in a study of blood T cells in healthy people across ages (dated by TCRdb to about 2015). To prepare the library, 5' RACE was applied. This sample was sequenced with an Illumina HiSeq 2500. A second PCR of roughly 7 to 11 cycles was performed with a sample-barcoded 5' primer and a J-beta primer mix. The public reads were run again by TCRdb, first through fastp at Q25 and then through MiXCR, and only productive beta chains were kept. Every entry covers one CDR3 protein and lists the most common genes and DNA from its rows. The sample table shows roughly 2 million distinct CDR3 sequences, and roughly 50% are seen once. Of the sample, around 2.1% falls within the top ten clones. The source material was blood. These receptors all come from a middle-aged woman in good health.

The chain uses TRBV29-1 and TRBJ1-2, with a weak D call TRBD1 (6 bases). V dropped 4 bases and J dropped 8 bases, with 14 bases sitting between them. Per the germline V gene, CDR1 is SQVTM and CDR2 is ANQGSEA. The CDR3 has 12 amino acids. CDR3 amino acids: CSVVGGLEGYTF. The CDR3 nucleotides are TGCAGCGTTGTCGGGGGGCTTGAGGGCTACACCTTC.

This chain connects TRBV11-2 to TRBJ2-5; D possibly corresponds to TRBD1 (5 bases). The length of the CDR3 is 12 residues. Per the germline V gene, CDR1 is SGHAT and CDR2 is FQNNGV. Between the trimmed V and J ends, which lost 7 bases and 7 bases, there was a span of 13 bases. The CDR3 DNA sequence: TGTGCCAGCACCCAGGGCAAAGGGACCCAGTACTTC. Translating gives CASTQGKGTQYF.

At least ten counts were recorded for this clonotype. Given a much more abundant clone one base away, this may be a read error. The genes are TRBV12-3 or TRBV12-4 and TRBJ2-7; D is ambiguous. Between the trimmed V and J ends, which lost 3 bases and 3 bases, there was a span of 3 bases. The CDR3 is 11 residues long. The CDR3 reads CASSFYYEQYF. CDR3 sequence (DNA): TGTGCCAGCAGTTTTTACTACGAGCAGTACTTC.

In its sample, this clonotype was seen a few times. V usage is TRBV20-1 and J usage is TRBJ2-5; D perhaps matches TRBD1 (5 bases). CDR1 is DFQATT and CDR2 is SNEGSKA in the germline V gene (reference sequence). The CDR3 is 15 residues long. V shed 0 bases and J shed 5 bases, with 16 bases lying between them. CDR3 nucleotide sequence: TGCAGTGCTAGAGATTTCGTCAGGGTCTGGGAGACCCAGTACTTC. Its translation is CSARDFVRVWETQYF.

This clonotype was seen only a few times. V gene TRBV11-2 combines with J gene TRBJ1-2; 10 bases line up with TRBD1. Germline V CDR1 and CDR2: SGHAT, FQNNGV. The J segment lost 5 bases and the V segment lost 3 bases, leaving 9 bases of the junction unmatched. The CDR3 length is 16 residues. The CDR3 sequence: CASSFPGQGMGYGYTF. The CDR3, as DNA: TGTGCCAGCAGCTTCCCGGGACAGGGGATGGGATATGGCTACACCTTC.

The CDR3 coding sequence is TGTGCCAGCAGCTTTCCAGGGACCTACAATGAGCAGTTCTTC. Its translation: CASSFPGTYNEQFF. This sequence joins TRBV12-3 or TRBV12-4 and TRBJ2-1, with D perhaps matching TRBD1 (5 bases). V lost 6 bases and J lost 2, with 11 bases in between. The CDR3 runs to 14 residues.

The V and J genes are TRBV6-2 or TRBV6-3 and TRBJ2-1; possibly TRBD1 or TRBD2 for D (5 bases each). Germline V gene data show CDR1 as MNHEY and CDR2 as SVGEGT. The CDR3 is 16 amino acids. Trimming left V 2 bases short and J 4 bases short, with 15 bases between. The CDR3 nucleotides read TGTGCCAGCAGTTACATGGGGTTTGGGGGATACAATGAGCAGTTCTTC. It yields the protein CASSYMGFGGYNEQFF.

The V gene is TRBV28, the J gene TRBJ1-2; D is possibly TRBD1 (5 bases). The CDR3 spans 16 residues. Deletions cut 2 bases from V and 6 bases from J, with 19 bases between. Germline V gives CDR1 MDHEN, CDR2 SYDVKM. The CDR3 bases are TGTGCCAGCAGTTTAAGCGGTAGGGGAATCAGGAATGGCTACACCTTC. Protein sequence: CASSLSGRGIRNGYTF.

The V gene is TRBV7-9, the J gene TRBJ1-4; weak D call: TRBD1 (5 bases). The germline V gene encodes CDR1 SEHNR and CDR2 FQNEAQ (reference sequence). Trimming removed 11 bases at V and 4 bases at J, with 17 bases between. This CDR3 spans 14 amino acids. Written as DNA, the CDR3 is TGTGCCTGCGATTGGGGGGTTAGTAATGAAAAACTGTTTTTT. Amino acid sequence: CACDWGVSNEKLFF.

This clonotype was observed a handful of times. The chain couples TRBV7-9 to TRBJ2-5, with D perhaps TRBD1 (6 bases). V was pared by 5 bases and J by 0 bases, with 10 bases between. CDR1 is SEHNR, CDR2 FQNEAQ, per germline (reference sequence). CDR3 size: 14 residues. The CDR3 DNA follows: TGTGCCAGCAGCACCCGGGACAACCAAGAGACCCAGTACTTC. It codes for CASSTRDNQETQYF.

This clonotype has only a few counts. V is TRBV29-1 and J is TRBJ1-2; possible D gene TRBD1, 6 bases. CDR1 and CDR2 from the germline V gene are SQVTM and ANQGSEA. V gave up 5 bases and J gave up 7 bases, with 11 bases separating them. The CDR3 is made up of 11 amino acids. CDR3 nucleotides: TGCAGCGTTCCGACAGGAACTGGCTACACCTTC. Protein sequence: CSVPTGTGYTF.

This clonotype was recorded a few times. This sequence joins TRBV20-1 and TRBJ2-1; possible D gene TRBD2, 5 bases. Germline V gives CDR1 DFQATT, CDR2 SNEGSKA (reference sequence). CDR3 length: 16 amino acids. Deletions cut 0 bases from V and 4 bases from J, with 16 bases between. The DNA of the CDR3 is TGCAGTGCTAGAGATCGCGAGGGAATCTTATACAATGAGCAGTTCTTC. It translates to CSARDREGILYNEQFF.

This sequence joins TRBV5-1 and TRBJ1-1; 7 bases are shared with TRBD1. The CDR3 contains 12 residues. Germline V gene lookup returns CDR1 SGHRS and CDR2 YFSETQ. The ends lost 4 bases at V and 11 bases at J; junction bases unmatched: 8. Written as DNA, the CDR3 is TGCGCCAGCAGCCAGCAGGGGGTTGGGGCTTTCTTT. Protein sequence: CASSQQGVGAFF.

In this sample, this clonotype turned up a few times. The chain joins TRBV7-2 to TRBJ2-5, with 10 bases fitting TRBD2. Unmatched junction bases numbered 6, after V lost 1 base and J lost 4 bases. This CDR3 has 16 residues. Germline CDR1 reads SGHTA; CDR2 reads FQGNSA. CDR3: CASSLGQRGGLETQYF. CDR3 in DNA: TGTGCCAGCAGCTTAGGGCAGCGGGGGGGTTTAGAGACCCAGTACTTC.

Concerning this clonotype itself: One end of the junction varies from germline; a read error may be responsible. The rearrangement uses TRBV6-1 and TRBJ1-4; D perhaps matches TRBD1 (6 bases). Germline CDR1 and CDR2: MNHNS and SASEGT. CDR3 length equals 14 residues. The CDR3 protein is CASSAQGGYEELFF. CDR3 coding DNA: TGTGCCAGCAGTGCCCAAGGGGGTTATGAAGAACTGTTTTTT.

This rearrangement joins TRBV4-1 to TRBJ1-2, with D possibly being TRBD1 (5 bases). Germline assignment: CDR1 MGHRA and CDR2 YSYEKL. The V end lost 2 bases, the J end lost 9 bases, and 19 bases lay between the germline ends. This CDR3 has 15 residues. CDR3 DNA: TGCGCCAGCAGCCAACCGAGGGACCGCCCGTCGCGCTACACCTTC. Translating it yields CASSQPRDRPSRYTF.

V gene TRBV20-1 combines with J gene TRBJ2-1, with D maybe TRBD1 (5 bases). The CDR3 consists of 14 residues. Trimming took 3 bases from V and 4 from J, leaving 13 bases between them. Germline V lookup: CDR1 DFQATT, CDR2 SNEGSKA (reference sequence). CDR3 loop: CSASFQGAYNEQFF. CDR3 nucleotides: TGCAGTGCTAGTTTCCAAGGGGCTTACAATGAGCAGTTCTTC.

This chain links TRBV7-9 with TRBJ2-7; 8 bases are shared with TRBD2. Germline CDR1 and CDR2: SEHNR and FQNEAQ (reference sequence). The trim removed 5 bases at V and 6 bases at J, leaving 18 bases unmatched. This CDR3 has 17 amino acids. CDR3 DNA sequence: TGTGCCAGCAGCCCGAACCTGAAGTCGGGGGGGGCCGGCGAGCAGTACTTC. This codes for CASSPNLKSGGAGEQYF.

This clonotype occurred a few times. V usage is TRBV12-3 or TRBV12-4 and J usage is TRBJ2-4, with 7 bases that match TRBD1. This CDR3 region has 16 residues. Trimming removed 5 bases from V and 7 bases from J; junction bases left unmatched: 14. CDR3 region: CASSPRTGTKGNIQYF. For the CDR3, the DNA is TGTGCCAGCAGTCCCAGGACAGGAACTAAGGGGAACATTCAGTACTTC.

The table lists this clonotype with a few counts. CDR3 region: CASSDDSVSSNEQFF. The CDR3 bases are TGTGCCAGCAGTGATGACTCTGTCTCATCCAATGAGCAGTTCTTC. The rearrangement joins TRBV6-1 to TRBJ2-1, with D unresolved. The V gene's germline CDR1 is MNHNS and CDR2 SASEGT. V was cut by 3 bases and J by 6 bases, with 15 bases left in between. There are 15 residues in the CDR3.

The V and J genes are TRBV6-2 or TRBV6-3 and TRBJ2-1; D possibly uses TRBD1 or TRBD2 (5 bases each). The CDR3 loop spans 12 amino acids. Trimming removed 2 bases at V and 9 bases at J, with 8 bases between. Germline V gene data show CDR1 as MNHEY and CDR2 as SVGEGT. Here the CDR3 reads CASSYGAGEQFF. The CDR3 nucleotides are TGTGCCAGCAGTTACGGGGCGGGTGAGCAGTTCTTC.

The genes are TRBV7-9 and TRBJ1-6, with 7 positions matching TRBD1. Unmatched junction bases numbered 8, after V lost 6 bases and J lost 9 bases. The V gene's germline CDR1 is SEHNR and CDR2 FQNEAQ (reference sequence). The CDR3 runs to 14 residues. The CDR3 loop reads CASRSGGFGSPLHF. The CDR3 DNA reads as TGTGCCAGCAGATCAGGGGGGTTTGGTTCACCCCTCCACTTT.

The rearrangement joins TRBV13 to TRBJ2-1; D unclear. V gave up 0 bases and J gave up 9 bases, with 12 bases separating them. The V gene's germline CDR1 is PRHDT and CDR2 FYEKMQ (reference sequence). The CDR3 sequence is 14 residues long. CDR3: CASSLGGPRGEQFF. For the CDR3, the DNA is TGTGCCAGCAGCTTAGGCGGGCCCCGCGGTGAGCAGTTCTTC.

This CDR3 reads CASSSNPGSGSYGYTF. The CDR3 DNA reads TGTGCCAGCAGCTCAAACCCCGGTTCGGGATCCTATGGCTACACCTTC. This chain uses TRBV7-3 with TRBJ1-2; D is ambiguous. CDR1 SGHTA and CDR2 FQGTGA come from the germline V gene. The V end lost 4 bases, the J end lost 4 bases, and 19 bases lay between the germline ends. The CDR3 contains 16 residues.

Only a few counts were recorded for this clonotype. CDR3 bases: TGCGCCAGCAGCTTGGGATTGCTAGCGGGGGAATACAATGAGCAGTTCTTC. Its translation: CASSLGLLAGEYNEQFF. J is TRBJ2-1 and V is TRBV5-1, with 10 nucleotides matching TRBD2. Germline V lookup: CDR1 SGHRS, CDR2 YFSETQ. The CDR3 runs to 17 residues. V trimming: 0 bases; J trimming: 4 bases; junction bases outside the gene matches: 7.

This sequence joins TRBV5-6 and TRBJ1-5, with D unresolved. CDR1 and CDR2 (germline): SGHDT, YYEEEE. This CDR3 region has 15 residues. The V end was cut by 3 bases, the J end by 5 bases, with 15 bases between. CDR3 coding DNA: TGTGCCAGCAGCTCAATTGGACGTCGGGATCAGCCCCAGCATTTT. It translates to CASSSIGRRDQPQHF. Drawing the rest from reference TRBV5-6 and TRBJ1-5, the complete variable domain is DAGVTQSPTHLIKTRGQQVTLRCSPKSGHDTVSWYQQALGQGPQFIFQYYEEEERQRGNFPDRFSGHQFPNYSSELNVNALLLGDSALYLCASSSIGRRDQPQHFGDGTRLSIL.

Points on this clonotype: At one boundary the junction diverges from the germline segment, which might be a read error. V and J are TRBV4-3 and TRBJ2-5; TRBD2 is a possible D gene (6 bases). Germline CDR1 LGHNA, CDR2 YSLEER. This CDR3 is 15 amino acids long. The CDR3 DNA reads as TGCGCCTGCAGCCAAGATCTTCGCGGGGAAGAGACCCAGTACTTC. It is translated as CACSQDLRGEETQYF.

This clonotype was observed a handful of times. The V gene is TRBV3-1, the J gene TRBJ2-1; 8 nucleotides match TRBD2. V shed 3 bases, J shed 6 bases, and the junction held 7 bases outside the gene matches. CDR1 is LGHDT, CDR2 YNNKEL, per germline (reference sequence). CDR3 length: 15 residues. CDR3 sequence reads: CASSHGQRGFNEQFF. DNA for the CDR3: TGTGCCAGCAGCCACGGCCAGCGGGGGTTCAATGAGCAGTTCTTC.

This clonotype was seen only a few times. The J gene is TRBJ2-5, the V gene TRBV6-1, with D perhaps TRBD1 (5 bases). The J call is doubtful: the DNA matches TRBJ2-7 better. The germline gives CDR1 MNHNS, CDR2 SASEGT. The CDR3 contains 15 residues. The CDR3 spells CASSGLKQVSYEQYF. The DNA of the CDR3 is TGTGCCAGCAGTGGCCTTAAACAGGTCTCCTACGAGCAGTACTTC.

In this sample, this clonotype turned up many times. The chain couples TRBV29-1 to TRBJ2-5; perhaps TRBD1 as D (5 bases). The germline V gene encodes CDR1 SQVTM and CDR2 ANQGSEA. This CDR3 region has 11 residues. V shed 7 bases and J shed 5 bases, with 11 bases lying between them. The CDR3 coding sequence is TGCAGCGCCCAGGGTCTGGAGACCCAGTACTTC. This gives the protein CSAQGLETQYF.

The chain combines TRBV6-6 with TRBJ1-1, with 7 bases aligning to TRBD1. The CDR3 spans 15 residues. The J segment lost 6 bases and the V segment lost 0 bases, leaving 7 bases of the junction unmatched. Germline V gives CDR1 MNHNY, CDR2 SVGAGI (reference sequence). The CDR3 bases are TGTGCCAGCAGTTACTCCGCAGGGGGTCCCCCTGAAGCTTTCTTT. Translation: CASSYSAGGPPEAFF.

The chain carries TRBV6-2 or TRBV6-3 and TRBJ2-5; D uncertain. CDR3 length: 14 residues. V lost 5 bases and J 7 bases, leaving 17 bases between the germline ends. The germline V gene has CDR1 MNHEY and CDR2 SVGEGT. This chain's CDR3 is CASSRTGFRGTQYF. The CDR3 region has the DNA TGTGCCAGCAGTCGCACGGGCTTTCGAGGGACCCAGTACTTC.